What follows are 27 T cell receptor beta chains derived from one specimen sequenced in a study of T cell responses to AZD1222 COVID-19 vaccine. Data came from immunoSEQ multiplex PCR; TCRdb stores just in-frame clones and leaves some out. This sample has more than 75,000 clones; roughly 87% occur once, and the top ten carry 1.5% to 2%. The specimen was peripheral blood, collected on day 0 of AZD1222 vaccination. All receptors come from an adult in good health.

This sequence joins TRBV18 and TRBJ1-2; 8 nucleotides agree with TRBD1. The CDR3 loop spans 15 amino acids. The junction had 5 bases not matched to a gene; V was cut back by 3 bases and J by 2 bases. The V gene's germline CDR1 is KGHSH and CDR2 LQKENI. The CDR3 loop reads CASSPRQGTNYGYTF. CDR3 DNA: TGTGCCAGCTCACCGCGACAGGGGACCAACTATGGCTACACCTTC. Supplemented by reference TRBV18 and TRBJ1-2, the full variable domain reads NAGVMQNPRHLVRRRGQEARLRCSPMKGHSHVYWYRQLPEEGLKFMVYLQKENIIDESGMPKERFSAEFPKEGPSILRIQQVVRGDSAAYFCASSPRQGTNYGYTFGSGTRLTVV.

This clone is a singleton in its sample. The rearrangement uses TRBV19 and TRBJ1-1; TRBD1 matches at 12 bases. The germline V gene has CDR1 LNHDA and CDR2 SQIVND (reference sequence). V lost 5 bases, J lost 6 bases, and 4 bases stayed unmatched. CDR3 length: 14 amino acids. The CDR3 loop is CASSGTGGKAEAFF. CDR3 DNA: TGTGCCAGTAGTGGGACAGGGGGCAAGGCTGAAGCTTTCTTT.

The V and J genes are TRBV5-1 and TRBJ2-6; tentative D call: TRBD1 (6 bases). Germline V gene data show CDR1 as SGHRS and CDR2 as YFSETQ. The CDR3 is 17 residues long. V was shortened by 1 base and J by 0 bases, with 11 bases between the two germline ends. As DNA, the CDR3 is TGCGCCAGCAGCTTGAACTCAGGGGACTCTGGGGCCAACGTCCTGACTTTC. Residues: CASSLNSGDSGANVLTF.

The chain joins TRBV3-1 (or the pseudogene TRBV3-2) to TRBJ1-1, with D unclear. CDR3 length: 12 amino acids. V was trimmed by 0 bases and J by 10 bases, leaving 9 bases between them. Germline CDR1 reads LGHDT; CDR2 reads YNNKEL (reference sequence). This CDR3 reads CASSQDLRAAFF. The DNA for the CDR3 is TGTGCCAGCAGCCAAGATCTTAGGGCAGCTTTCTTT.

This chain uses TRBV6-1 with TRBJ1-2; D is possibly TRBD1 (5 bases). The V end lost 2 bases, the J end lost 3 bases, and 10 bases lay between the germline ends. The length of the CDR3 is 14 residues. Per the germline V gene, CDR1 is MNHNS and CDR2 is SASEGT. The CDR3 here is CASSESGDYYGYTF. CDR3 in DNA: TGTGCCAGCAGTGAAAGTGGGGACTACTATGGCTACACCTTC.

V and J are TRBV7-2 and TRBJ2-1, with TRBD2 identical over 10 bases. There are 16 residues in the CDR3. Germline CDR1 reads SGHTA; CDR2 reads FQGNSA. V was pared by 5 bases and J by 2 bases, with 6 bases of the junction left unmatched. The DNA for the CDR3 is TGTGCCAGCAGCCGTGGACTAGCGGTGACCTACAATGAGCAGTTCTTC. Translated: CASSRGLAVTYNEQFF.

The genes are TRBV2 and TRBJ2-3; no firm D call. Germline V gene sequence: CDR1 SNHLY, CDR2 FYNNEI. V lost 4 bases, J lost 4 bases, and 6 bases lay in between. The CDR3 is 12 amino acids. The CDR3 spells CASSVLADTQYF. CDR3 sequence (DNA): TGTGCCAGCAGTGTTTTGGCAGATACGCAGTATTTT.

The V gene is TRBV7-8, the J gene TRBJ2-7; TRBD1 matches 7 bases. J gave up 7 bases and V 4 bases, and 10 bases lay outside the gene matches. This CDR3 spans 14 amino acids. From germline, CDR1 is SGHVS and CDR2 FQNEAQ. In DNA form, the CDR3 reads TGTGCCAGCAGCTCGCCCTTGGACAGGAGGGAGCAGTACTTC. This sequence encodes CASSSPLDRREQYF.

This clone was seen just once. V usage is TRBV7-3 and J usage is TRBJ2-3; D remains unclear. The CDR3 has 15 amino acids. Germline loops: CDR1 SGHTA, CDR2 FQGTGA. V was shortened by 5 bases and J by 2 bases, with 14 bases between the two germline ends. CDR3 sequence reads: CASSPRAGATDTQYF. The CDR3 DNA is TGTGCCAGCAGCCCCCGGGCAGGCGCCACAGATACGCAGTATTTT.

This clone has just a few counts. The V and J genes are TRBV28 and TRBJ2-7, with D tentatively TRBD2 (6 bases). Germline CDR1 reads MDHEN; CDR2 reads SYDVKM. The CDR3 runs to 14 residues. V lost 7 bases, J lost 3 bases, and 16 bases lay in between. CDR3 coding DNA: TGTGCCAGCATTGCGGGGCAGTCACTCTACGAGCAGTACTTC. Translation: CASIAGQSLYEQYF.

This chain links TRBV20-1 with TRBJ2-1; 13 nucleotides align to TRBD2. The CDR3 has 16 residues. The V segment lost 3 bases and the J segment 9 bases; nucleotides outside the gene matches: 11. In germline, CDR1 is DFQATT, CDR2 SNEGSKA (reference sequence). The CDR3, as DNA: TGCAGTGCTAGTTTCCTAACTAGCGGGGGGGGTGGTGAGCAGTTCTTC. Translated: CSASFLTSGGGGEQFF.

CDR3 protein: CAWSGRTDWGEGYTF. The CDR3 nucleotides are TGTGCCTGGAGTGGAAGGACTGACTGGGGTGAGGGCTACACCTTC. The rearrangement joins TRBV30 to TRBJ1-2; no reliable D call. V was shortened by 1 base and J by 8 bases, with 20 bases between the two germline ends. CDR1 and CDR2 from the germline V gene are GTSNPN and SVGIG (reference sequence). This CDR3 contains 15 residues.

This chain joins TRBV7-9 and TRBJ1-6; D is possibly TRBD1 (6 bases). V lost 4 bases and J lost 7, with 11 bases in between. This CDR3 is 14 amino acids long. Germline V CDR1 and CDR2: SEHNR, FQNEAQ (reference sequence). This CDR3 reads CASSSTGWNSPLHF. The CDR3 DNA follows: TGTGCCAGCAGCTCAACAGGGTGGAATTCACCCCTCCACTTT. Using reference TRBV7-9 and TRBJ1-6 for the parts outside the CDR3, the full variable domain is DTGVSQNPRHKITKRGQNVTFRCDPISEHNRLYWYRQTLGQGPEFLTYFQNEAQLEKSRLLSDRFSAERPKGSFSTLEIQRTEQGDSAMYLCASSSTGWNSPLHFGNGTRLTVT.

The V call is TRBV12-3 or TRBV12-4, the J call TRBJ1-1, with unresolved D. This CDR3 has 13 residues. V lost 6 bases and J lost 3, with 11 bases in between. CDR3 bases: TGTGCCAGCAGGCGCCTTGGGGACACTGAAGCTTTCTTT. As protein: CASRRLGDTEAFF.

For the CDR3, the DNA is TGTGCCAGCAGCCCCGACCAGATGAACAGGGGGGAGCTGTTTTTT. This translates into CASSPDQMNRGELFF. The chain recombines TRBV11-2 with TRBJ2-2; TRBD1 is a possible D gene (5 bases). Germline V gene lookup returns CDR1 SGHAT and CDR2 FQNNGV. The CDR3 has 15 residues. Between the trimmed V and J ends, which lost 5 bases and 8 bases, there was a span of 18 bases.

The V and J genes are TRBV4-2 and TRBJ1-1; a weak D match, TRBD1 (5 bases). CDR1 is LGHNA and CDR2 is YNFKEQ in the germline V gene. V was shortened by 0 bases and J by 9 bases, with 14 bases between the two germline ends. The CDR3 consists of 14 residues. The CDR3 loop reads CASSQDTGSRKAFF. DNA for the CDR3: TGTGCCAGCAGCCAAGACACAGGCTCCAGGAAAGCTTTCTTT.

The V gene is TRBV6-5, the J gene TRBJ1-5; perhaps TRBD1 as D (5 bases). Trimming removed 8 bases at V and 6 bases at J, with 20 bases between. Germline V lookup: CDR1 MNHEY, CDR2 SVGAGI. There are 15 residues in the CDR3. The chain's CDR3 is CASLPPATGTQPQHF. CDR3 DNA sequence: TGTGCCAGCTTACCACCAGCCACAGGAACTCAGCCCCAGCATTTT.

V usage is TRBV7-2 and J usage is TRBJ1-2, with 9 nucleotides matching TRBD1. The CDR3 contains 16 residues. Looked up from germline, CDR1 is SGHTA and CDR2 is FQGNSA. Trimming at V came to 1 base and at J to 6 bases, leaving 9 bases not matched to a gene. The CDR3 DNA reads TGTGCCAGCAGCTTAGATTCCCCGGGACAGGGCCATGGCTACACCTTC. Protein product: CASSLDSPGQGHGYTF.

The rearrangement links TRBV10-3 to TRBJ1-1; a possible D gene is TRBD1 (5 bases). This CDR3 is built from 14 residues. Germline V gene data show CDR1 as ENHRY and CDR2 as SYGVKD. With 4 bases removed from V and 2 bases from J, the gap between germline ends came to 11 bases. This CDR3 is CAISGRGSNTEAFF. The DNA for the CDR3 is TGTGCCATCAGTGGTCGGGGGTCTAACACTGAAGCTTTCTTT.

Here the CDR3 reads CASSLQGASGYTF. The CDR3 region has the DNA TGTGCCAGCTCACTCCAGGGGGCCAGTGGCTACACCTTC. The rearrangement links TRBV18 to TRBJ1-2, with TRBD1 matching 8 bases. This CDR3 is 13 amino acids long. CDR1 is KGHSH, CDR2 LQKENI, per germline. V trimming: 4 bases; J trimming: 7 bases; junction bases outside the gene matches: 5.

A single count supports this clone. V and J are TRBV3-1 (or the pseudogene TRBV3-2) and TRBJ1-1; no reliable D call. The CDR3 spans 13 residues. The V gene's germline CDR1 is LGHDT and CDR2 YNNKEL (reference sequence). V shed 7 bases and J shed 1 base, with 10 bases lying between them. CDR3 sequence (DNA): TGTGCCAGCACCCTTTTGGGGAACACTGAAGCTTTCTTT. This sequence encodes CASTLLGNTEAFF.

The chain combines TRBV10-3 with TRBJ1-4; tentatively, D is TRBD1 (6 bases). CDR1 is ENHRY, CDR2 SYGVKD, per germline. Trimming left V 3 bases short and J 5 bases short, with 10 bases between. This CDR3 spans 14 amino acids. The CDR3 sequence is CAISDGQGNEKLFF. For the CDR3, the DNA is TGTGCCATCAGTGACGGGCAGGGGAATGAAAAACTGTTTTTT.

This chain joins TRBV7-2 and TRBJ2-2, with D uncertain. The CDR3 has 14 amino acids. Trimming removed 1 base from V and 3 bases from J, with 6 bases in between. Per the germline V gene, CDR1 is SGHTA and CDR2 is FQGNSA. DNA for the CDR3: TGTGCCAGCAGCTTAGTTCGGTACACCGGGGAGCTGTTTTTT. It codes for CASSLVRYTGELFF.

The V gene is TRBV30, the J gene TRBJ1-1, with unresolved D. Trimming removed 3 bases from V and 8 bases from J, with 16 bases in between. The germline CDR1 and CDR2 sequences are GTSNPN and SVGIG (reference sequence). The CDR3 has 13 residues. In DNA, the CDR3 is TGTGCCTGGAGCGCCTCGCGTCTCAGCGAAGCTTTCTTT. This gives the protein CAWSASRLSEAFF. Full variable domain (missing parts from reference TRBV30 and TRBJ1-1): SQTIHQWPATLVQPVGSPLSLECTVEGTSNPNLYWYRQAAGRGLQLLFYSVGIGQISSEVPQNLSASRPQDRQFILSSKKLLLSDSGFYLCAWSASRLSEAFFGQGTRLTVV.

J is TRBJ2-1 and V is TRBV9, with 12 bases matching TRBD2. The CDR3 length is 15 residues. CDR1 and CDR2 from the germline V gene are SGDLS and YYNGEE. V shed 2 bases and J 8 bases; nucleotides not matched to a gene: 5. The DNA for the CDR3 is TGTGCCAGCAGCGTCACTAGCGGGGGGTGGGATGAGCAGTTCTTC. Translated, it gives CASSVTSGGWDEQFF.

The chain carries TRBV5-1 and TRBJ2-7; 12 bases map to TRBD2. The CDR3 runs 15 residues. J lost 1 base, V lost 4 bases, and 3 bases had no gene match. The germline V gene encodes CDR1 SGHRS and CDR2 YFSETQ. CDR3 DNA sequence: TGCGCCAGCAGCGGTCTAGCGGGGGGGTCCTACGAGCAGTACTTC. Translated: CASSGLAGGSYEQYF. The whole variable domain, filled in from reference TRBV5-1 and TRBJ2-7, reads KAGVTQTPRYLIKTRGQQVTLSCSPISGHRSVSWYQQTPGQGLQFLFEYFSETQRNKGNFPGRFSGRQFSNSRSEMNVSTLELGDSALYLCASSGLAGGSYEQYFGPGTRLTVT.

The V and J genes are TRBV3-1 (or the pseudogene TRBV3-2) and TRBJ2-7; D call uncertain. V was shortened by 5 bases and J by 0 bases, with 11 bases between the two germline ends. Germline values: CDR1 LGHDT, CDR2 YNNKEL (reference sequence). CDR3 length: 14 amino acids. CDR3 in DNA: TGTGCCAGCAGCTATAGGTTCAGCTCCTACGAGCAGTACTTC. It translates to CASSYRFSSYEQYF.